The 32 T cell receptor beta chains given below trace back to one sample, sequenced in a study of T cell responses to AZD1222 COVID-19 vaccine. The assay was immunoSEQ multiplex PCR, and TCRdb's table has in-frame clones only and misses some. Here the sample spans roughly 150,000 clones, 88% being singletons. Sample: peripheral blood, taken on day 0 of AZD1222 vaccination. The receptor set was obtained from an adult in good health.

The chain combines TRBV6-5 with TRBJ2-2; 7 positions match TRBD2. Unmatched junction bases numbered 6, after V lost 10 bases and J lost 1 base. Germline values: CDR1 MNHEY, CDR2 SVGAGI. This CDR3 region has 14 residues. The CDR3 loop is CATQLAWNTGELFF. The CDR3 coding sequence is TGTGCCACCCAACTAGCGTGGAACACCGGGGAGCTGTTTTTT.

This chain joins TRBV12-3 or TRBV12-4 and TRBJ1-3; D is unresolved. This CDR3 is 13 amino acids long. The V end was cut by 4 bases, the J end by 4 bases, with 8 bases between. In DNA form, the CDR3 reads TGTGCCAGCAGTTCAACCCAGGGAAACACCATATATTTT. It yields the protein CASSSTQGNTIYF.

The chain uses TRBV3-1 (or the pseudogene TRBV3-2) and TRBJ2-1; D is unresolved. The CDR3 runs to 15 residues. The V gene lost 2 bases and the J gene lost 2 bases, with 10 bases spanning the gap. Germline-derived CDR1 and CDR2 are LGHDT and YNNKEL (reference sequence). CDR3 DNA sequence: TGTGCCAGCAGCCAACTGGCAGGCCCCTACAATGAGCAGTTCTTC. Translated: CASSQLAGPYNEQFF.

V usage is TRBV6-6 and J usage is TRBJ2-5; D is ambiguous. The germline CDR1 and CDR2 sequences are MNHNY and SVGAGI (reference sequence). The CDR3 runs to 14 residues. Trimming left V 5 bases short and J 13 bases short, with 23 bases between. In DNA, the CDR3 is TGTGCCAGCAGTGTCTTACTTGACCTCTCACGTAGGTACTTC. As protein: CASSVLLDLSRRYF.

The V and J genes are TRBV11-3 and TRBJ1-2; the D gene is possibly TRBD1 (5 bases). The CDR3 sequence is 13 residues long. V was pared by 5 bases and J by 4 bases, with 11 bases between. The V gene's germline CDR1 is SGHNT and CDR2 YENEEA. DNA for the CDR3: TGTGCCAGCAGCACTGACAGTTTCTATGGCTACACCTTC. It specifies CASSTDSFYGYTF.

Only a few counts were recorded for this clone. The chain links TRBV28 to TRBJ1-4; D gene uncertain. Trimming left V 8 bases short and J 11 bases short, with 15 bases between. The CDR3 totals 12 residues. Germline assignment: CDR1 MDHEN and CDR2 SYDVKM. The CDR3, as DNA: TGTGCCAGCTCCCCCTCATACGAGAAACTGTTTTTT. Amino acids: CASSPSYEKLFF.

The table lists this clone with a count of one. This chain joins TRBV5-8 and TRBJ2-7; 7 positions agree with TRBD2. V shed 0 bases and J 2 bases; nucleotides not matched to a gene: 8. This CDR3 has 16 amino acids. CDR1 is SGHTS and CDR2 is YDEGEE in the germline V gene. In DNA form, the CDR3 reads TGTGCCAGCAGCTTGGGGCCCGGGAGGACCGCCTACGAGCAGTACTTC. Its translation is CASSLGPGRTAYEQYF.

CDR3 loop: CASTHGQFLYTF. The CDR3 coding sequence is TGTGCCAGCACCCACGGACAGTTTCTCTACACCTTC. The rearrangement joins TRBV28 to TRBJ1-2, with D maybe TRBD1 (6 bases). Germline V CDR1 and CDR2: MDHEN, SYDVKM. V dropped 7 bases and J dropped 10 bases, with 16 bases sitting between them. CDR3 size: 12 residues.

The J gene is TRBJ1-6, the V gene TRBV19; unclear D gene. Germline CDR1 and CDR2: LNHDA and SQIVND (reference sequence). V was clipped by 3 bases and J by 7 bases, with 10 bases between them. The CDR3 runs to 14 residues. The CDR3 here is CASSMGAENSPLHF. The CDR3 nucleotides read TGTGCCAGTAGTATGGGTGCGGAGAATTCACCCCTCCACTTT. Combining the CDR3 with reference TRBV19 and TRBJ1-6 gives the whole variable domain DGGITQSPKYLFRKEGQNVTLSCEQNLNHDAMYWYRQDPGQGLRLIYYSQIVNDFQKGDIAEGYSVSREKKESFPLTVTSAQKNPTAFYLCASSMGAENSPLHFGNGTRLTVT.

The chain carries TRBV2 and TRBJ1-2; D gene unclear. The germline V gene has CDR1 SNHLY and CDR2 FYNNEI. Trimming took off 6 bases at V and 9 bases at J, with 8 bases between the two ends. The CDR3 has 10 amino acids. The CDR3 DNA is TGTGCCAGCAGCCAGACCAGCTACACCTTC. Protein: CASSQTSYTF.

The V call is TRBV19, the J call TRBJ1-5; D may be TRBD1 (5 bases). The CDR3 is made up of 13 amino acids. Trimming stripped 4 bases from V and 4 bases from J, with 8 bases between. The germline V gene has CDR1 LNHDA and CDR2 SQIVND (reference sequence). Written as DNA, the CDR3 is TGTGCCAGTAGTACGACAGTTAATCAGCCCCAGCATTTT. Translated, it gives CASSTTVNQPQHF.

This chain connects TRBV5-1 to TRBJ1-5; no reliable D call. V was pared by 0 bases and J by 11 bases, with 12 bases between. The CDR3 loop spans 13 amino acids. The germline CDR1 and CDR2 sequences are SGHRS and YFSETQ. The DNA of the CDR3 is TGCGCCAGCAGCTTGGAAGGGCGTGGGGCCCAGCATTTT. Amino acids: CASSLEGRGAQHF.

For the CDR3, the DNA is TGTGCCAGCAGCCCCCTCGGTGGACAAGAGACCCAGTACTTC. It encodes CASSPLGGQETQYF. The V call is TRBV27, the J call TRBJ2-5, with D hard to call. V lost 6 bases and J lost 2, with 13 bases in between. The CDR3 is 14 residues long. The germline CDR1 and CDR2 sequences are MNHEY and SMNVEV (reference sequence).

The table lists this clone with a count of one. The CDR3 sequence: CASSPQRLAGGETQYF. CDR3 bases: TGTGCCAGCAGTCCCCAACGACTAGCGGGAGGGGAGACCCAGTACTTC. This chain joins TRBV27 and TRBJ2-5, with TRBD2 identical over 14 bases. CDR3 size: 16 residues. J was trimmed by 5 bases and V by 5 bases; bases with no gene match: 7. Germline loops: CDR1 MNHEY, CDR2 SMNVEV (reference sequence).

The rearrangement uses TRBV6-5 and TRBJ1-2; D is possibly TRBD1 (5 bases). Germline-derived CDR1 and CDR2 are MNHEY and SVGAGI. The CDR3 length is 12 residues. The V end lost 8 bases, the J end lost 7 bases, and 14 bases lay between the germline ends. CDR3 sequence (DNA): TGTGCCAGCGTGGACAAAATGGGTGGCTACACCTTC. This encodes CASVDKMGGYTF.

This rearrangement joins TRBV4-3 to TRBJ1-2, with D unresolved. V was pared by 0 bases and J by 8 bases, with 16 bases between. The CDR3 spans 15 residues. Germline CDR1 LGHNA, CDR2 YSLEER. The CDR3 DNA reads TGCGCCAGCAGCCAAGATCACGCGCGGGCGGGCGGCTACACCTTC. It yields the protein CASSQDHARAGGYTF.

This clone was counted ten times or more. The J gene is TRBJ2-5, the V gene TRBV11-2, with D perhaps matching TRBD1 (5 bases). The germline gives CDR1 SGHAT, CDR2 FQNNGV. V lost 3 bases, J lost 0 bases, and 14 bases lay in between. This CDR3 has 16 amino acids. The CDR3 coding sequence is TGTGCCAGCAGCTTTTGGGGCAACCAGTACCAAGAGACCCAGTACTTC. Residues: CASSFWGNQYQETQYF.

The rearrangement uses TRBV6-5 and TRBJ2-7, with a tentative D call TRBD1 (5 bases). The CDR3 is 13 residues long. Germline loops: CDR1 MNHEY, CDR2 SVGAGI. V lost 6 bases to trimming and J lost 2 bases, with 11 bases between them. The CDR3 DNA is TGTGCCAGCAGCCTCCAGGGCGCCTACGAGCAGTACTTC. This translates into CASSLQGAYEQYF.

This clone has only one observation. This rearrangement joins TRBV6-4 to TRBJ1-5, with a tentative D call TRBD1 (5 bases). The ends were cut back, 4 bases at V and 0 bases at J, with 16 bases in the middle. The length of the CDR3 is 17 residues. Germline V gene lookup returns CDR1 MRHNA and CDR2 SNTAGT. The CDR3 DNA is TGTGCCAGCAGTGGCTACCGGACACGCGTTAGCAATCAGCCCCAGCATTTT. This encodes CASSGYRTRVSNQPQHF.

The gene calls are TRBV18 and TRBJ1-2; tentatively, D is TRBD1 (6 bases). Germline CDR1 and CDR2: KGHSH and LQKENI. V dropped 3 bases and J dropped 4 bases, with 9 bases sitting between them. The CDR3 has 13 residues. This CDR3 reads CASSPDSLYGYTF. CDR3 nucleotides: TGTGCCAGCTCACCGGACAGCCTCTATGGCTACACCTTC.

The genes are TRBV29-1 and TRBJ1-3; D uncertain. CDR1 is SQVTM and CDR2 is ANQGSEA in the germline V gene. CDR3 length: 12 residues. V was clipped by 5 bases and J by 4 bases, with 9 bases between them. This chain's CDR3 is CSVQHLGNTIYF. The DNA for the CDR3 is TGCAGCGTTCAACATCTCGGAAACACCATATATTTT.

The chain links TRBV7-2 to TRBJ1-6, with D possibly TRBD1 on 5 matching bases. The CDR3 is made up of 14 amino acids. V was trimmed by 4 bases and J by 7 bases, leaving 11 bases between them. Per the germline V gene, CDR1 is SGHTA and CDR2 is FQGNSA. In DNA form, the CDR3 reads TGTGCCAGCAGCTGGCAGGGCCCCAATTCACCCCTCCACTTT. This codes for CASSWQGPNSPLHF. The full variable domain, with the rest looked up from reference TRBV7-2 and TRBJ1-6, is GAGVSQSPSNKVTEKGKDVELRCDPISGHTALYWYRQSLGQGLEFLIYFQGNSAPDKSGLPSDRFSAERTGGSVSTLTIQRTQQEDSAVYLCASSWQGPNSPLHFGNGTRLTVT.

The V and J genes are TRBV14 and TRBJ1-1; 7 positions match TRBD1. The CDR3 spans 13 residues. Germline CDR1 is SGHDN and CDR2 is FVKESK. With 1 base clipped from V and 10 bases from J, the junction kept 6 bases outside the gene matches. In DNA form, the CDR3 reads TGTGCCAGCAGCCAAGGTACAGGGGCTAGAGCTTTCTTT. Translation: CASSQGTGARAFF.

This clone was seen only a few times. The chain is built from TRBV3-1 (or the pseudogene TRBV3-2) and TRBJ1-1; maybe TRBD1 (5 bases). V gave up 1 base and J gave up 4 bases, with 10 bases separating them. Germline assignment: CDR1 LGHDT and CDR2 YNNKEL (reference sequence). The CDR3 consists of 14 residues. The CDR3 protein is CASSQGGGSTEAFF. DNA for the CDR3: TGTGCCAGCAGCCAAGGGGGCGGGAGCACTGAAGCTTTCTTT.

V is TRBV3-1 (or the pseudogene TRBV3-2) and J is TRBJ1-1, with 8 bases fitting TRBD1. Germline loops: CDR1 LGHDT, CDR2 YNNKEL (reference sequence). The CDR3 totals 15 residues. The V gene end was trimmed by 1 base and the J gene end by 1 base; junction bases not matched to a gene: 2. The chain's CDR3 is CASSQGDRRNTEAFF. The CDR3 DNA is TGTGCCAGCAGCCAAGGGGACAGGAGGAACACTGAAGCTTTCTTT.

In this sample, this clone turned up a few times. V gene TRBV20-1 combines with J gene TRBJ2-7; TRBD1 might be the D (5 bases). This CDR3 is 14 amino acids long. V lost 3 bases, J lost 0 bases, and 12 bases lay in between. Germline V gives CDR1 DFQATT, CDR2 SNEGSKA (reference sequence). CDR3 sequence (DNA): TGCAGTGCTAGTCCACTCACAGGCTCCTACGAGCAGTACTTC. Its translation: CSASPLTGSYEQYF.

This rearrangement joins TRBV7-2 to TRBJ2-7; TRBD2 matches 10 bases. Germline CDR1 SGHTA, CDR2 FQGNSA. This CDR3 comprises 16 residues. The ends lost 5 bases at V and 6 bases at J; junction bases unmatched: 13. CDR3 sequence: CASSLGRLAGEGEQYF. CDR3 bases: TGTGCCAGCAGCCTGGGGAGGCTAGCGGGAGAGGGCGAGCAGTACTTC. The whole variable domain, remainder taken from reference TRBV7-2 and TRBJ2-7, is GAGVSQSPSNKVTEKGKDVELRCDPISGHTALYWYRQSLGQGLEFLIYFQGNSAPDKSGLPSDRFSAERTGGSVSTLTIQRTQQEDSAVYLCASSLGRLAGEGEQYFGPGTRLTVT.

The chain links TRBV28 to TRBJ2-1, with 9 positions matching TRBD2. The CDR3 has 13 residues. Germline V gene sequence: CDR1 MDHEN, CDR2 SYDVKM. After removal of 8 bases from V and 7 bases from J, the junction contained 6 bases not matched to a gene. This CDR3 is CASSSAGGNEQFF. CDR3 nucleotides: TGTGCCAGCTCATCAGCGGGAGGAAATGAGCAGTTCTTC.

V usage is TRBV3-1 (or the pseudogene TRBV3-2) and J usage is TRBJ1-4; D remains unclear. The germline V and J ends were trimmed by 4 bases and 7 bases, with 10 bases remaining between them. The CDR3 runs 13 residues. Germline V lookup: CDR1 LGHDT, CDR2 YNNKEL (reference sequence). The chain's CDR3 is CASSRRMGEKLFF. Written as DNA, the CDR3 is TGTGCCAGCAGCCGGCGGATGGGTGAAAAACTGTTTTTT.

The chain joins TRBV6-5 to TRBJ1-2, with D unresolved. This CDR3 contains 13 residues. Germline V lookup: CDR1 MNHEY, CDR2 SVGAGI. Trimming left V 2 bases short and J 9 bases short, with 13 bases between. The chain's CDR3 is CASSYPNRESYTF. The CDR3 region has the DNA TGTGCCAGCAGTTACCCAAACAGAGAGAGCTACACCTTC.

The genes are TRBV7-6 and TRBJ2-3; the D gene is possibly TRBD2 (6 bases). The germline V and J ends were trimmed by 2 bases and 1 base, with 13 bases remaining between them. This CDR3 is built from 16 residues. Germline CDR1 is SGHVS and CDR2 is FNYEAQ. The CDR3: CASSLYDGSGTDTQYF. The CDR3 coding sequence is TGTGCCAGCAGCTTATACGACGGGAGTGGCACAGATACGCAGTATTTT.

CDR3 bases: TGTGCCAGCAGTGAACCCCCTGTCCGGGAGCAGTACTTC. This codes for CASSEPPVREQYF. The chain uses TRBV6-1 and TRBJ2-7; D remains unclear. V was pared by 2 bases and J by 7 bases, with 12 bases between. Germline V lookup: CDR1 MNHNS, CDR2 SASEGT. CDR3 size: 13 residues.